The 12 T cell receptor beta chains listed next were all sequenced from one sample in a study of blood T cell repertoires in COVID-19. Only in-frame clones appear in the TCRdb table, and some are missing; sequencing was by immunoSEQ multiplex PCR. The table has a few hundred thousand clones, roughly nine tenths seen once; the top ten hold 2.2%. What was sequenced was peripheral blood. Receptors were obtained from a woman in her 50s with acute or convalescent COVID-19.

In this sample, this clone turned up a few times. The chain uses TRBV7-3 and TRBJ2-1; 7 bases are shared with TRBD2. The CDR3 spans 16 residues. V lost 5 bases and J lost 2; bases outside the gene matches: 9. Germline V gene sequence: CDR1 SGHTA, CDR2 FQGTGA. Written as DNA, the CDR3 is TGTGCCAGCAGCACAAAAGCGGGGAGACCCTACAATGAGCAGTTCTTC. Its translation is CASSTKAGRPYNEQFF. The whole variable domain, filled in from reference TRBV7-3 and TRBJ2-1, reads GAGVSQTPSNKVTEKGKYVELRCDPISGHTALYWYRQSLGQGPEFLIYFQGTGAADDSGLPNDRFFAVRPEGSVSTLKIQRTERGDSAVYLCASSTKAGRPYNEQFFGPGTRLTVL.

This clone was recorded a few times. J is TRBJ1-5 and V is TRBV19, with 7 bases lining up with TRBD1. There are 18 residues in the CDR3. The germline gives CDR1 LNHDA, CDR2 SQIVND (reference sequence). Germline trimming cut 2 bases from V and 5 bases from J; bases unmatched to any gene: 15. CDR3 loop: CASSILLSGTVSDQPQHF. CDR3 sequence (DNA): TGTGCCAGTAGTATATTGTTGTCGGGGACAGTGAGTGATCAGCCCCAGCATTTT.

The J gene is TRBJ2-7, the V gene TRBV6-5; D is possibly TRBD2 (5 bases). In germline, CDR1 is MNHEY, CDR2 SVGAGI. Trimming removed 5 bases from V and 0 bases from J, with 14 bases in between. The CDR3 totals 15 residues. The CDR3 loop reads CASSPLTGSSYEQYF. The CDR3 coding sequence is TGTGCCAGCAGTCCCTTGACTGGGAGCTCCTACGAGCAGTACTTC.

V and J are TRBV5-1 and TRBJ1-2, with D possibly matching TRBD1 (6 bases). V dropped 2 bases and J dropped 4 bases, with 9 bases sitting between them. In germline, CDR1 is SGHRS, CDR2 YFSETQ. The CDR3 loop spans 13 amino acids. This CDR3 reads CASSFDRTYGYTF. In nucleotides, the CDR3 is TGCGCCAGCAGCTTCGACAGGACCTATGGCTACACCTTC.

The chain combines TRBV9 with TRBJ2-7; TRBD1 is a possible D gene (5 bases). The V end lost 4 bases, the J end lost 2 bases, and 13 bases lay between the germline ends. Germline-derived CDR1 and CDR2 are SGDLS and YYNGEE. The CDR3 sequence is 14 residues long. This CDR3 reads CASSSTDKTYEQYF. DNA for the CDR3: TGTGCCAGCAGCTCCACGGACAAGACCTACGAGCAGTACTTC.

This clone was observed a single time. This chain links TRBV27 with TRBJ2-7; TRBD2 agrees at 10 bases. The germline V gene encodes CDR1 MNHEY and CDR2 SMNVEV (reference sequence). This CDR3 region has 12 residues. The J segment lost 5 bases and the V segment lost 8 bases, leaving 3 bases of the junction unmatched. CDR3: CASHGLADEQYF. Here the CDR3 DNA reads TGTGCCAGCCATGGACTAGCGGACGAGCAGTACTTC.

J is TRBJ1-1 and V is TRBV18; no firm D call. Trimming removed 0 bases at V and 1 base at J, with 9 bases between. Germline values: CDR1 KGHSH, CDR2 LQKENI. There are 15 residues in the CDR3. The CDR3 spells CASSPPNTGNTEAFF. Here the CDR3 DNA reads TGTGCCAGCTCACCACCGAATACTGGGAACACTGAAGCTTTCTTT. The variable domain in full, completed from reference TRBV18 and TRBJ1-1, reads NAGVMQNPRHLVRRRGQEARLRCSPMKGHSHVYWYRQLPEEGLKFMVYLQKENIIDESGMPKERFSAEFPKEGPSILRIQQVVRGDSAAYFCASSPPNTGNTEAFFGQGTRLTVV.

The chain couples TRBV18 to TRBJ1-1; 9 bases fit TRBD1. The CDR3 covers 14 residues. Germline-derived CDR1 and CDR2 are KGHSH and LQKENI. The J segment lost 4 bases and the V segment lost 6 bases, leaving 6 bases of the junction unmatched. CDR3 amino acids: CASSPDRGTTEAFF. The CDR3 DNA reads TGTGCCAGCTCTCCAGACAGGGGGACCACTGAAGCTTTCTTT.

The chain carries TRBV10-3 and TRBJ2-5, with TRBD2 identical over 15 bases. Germline V gene data show CDR1 as ENHRY and CDR2 as SYGVKD. This CDR3 has 17 amino acids. V shed 2 bases, J shed 4 bases, and the junction held 5 bases outside the gene matches. The CDR3 is CAISERTSGRAAETQYF. The CDR3 nucleotides read TGTGCCATCAGTGAGCGGACTAGCGGGAGGGCCGCAGAGACCCAGTACTTC.

V gene TRBV7-9 combines with J gene TRBJ2-3; the match to TRBD1 covers 7 bases. This CDR3 spans 16 amino acids. V was pared by 5 bases and J by 1 base, with 9 bases of the junction left unmatched. From germline, CDR1 is SEHNR and CDR2 FQNEAQ (reference sequence). Here the CDR3 DNA reads TGTGCCAGCAGCCTAGACAGGGAGTGGGGCACAGATACGCAGTATTTT. Its protein is CASSLDREWGTDTQYF.

CDR3 amino acids: CASSYTLLAGGSYEQYF. DNA of the CDR3: TGTGCCAGCAGTTACACGCTTTTAGCGGGGGGATCCTACGAGCAGTACTTC. The rearrangement joins TRBV6-2 or TRBV6-3 to TRBJ2-7; 10 bases map to TRBD2. Germline CDR1 is MNHEY and CDR2 is SVGEGT. The length of the CDR3 is 17 residues. Trimming took 2 bases from V and 1 from J; bases not matched to a gene: 8.

Comment on this clone: This CDR3 is also generated by other DNA sequences in the sample. V and J are TRBV12-3 or TRBV12-4 and TRBJ1-2; the D gene is possibly TRBD1 (6 bases). Trimming shortened V by 3 bases and J by 3 bases, and 8 bases separated the two germline ends. The CDR3 is made up of 13 amino acids. CDR3 sequence (DNA): TGTGCCAGCAGTTTTGGGGGCGACTATGGCTACACCTTC. It is translated as CASSFGGDYGYTF.